The table lists the clone carrying this TCR beta chain with a few counts. This specimen belongs to a study of blood T cell repertoires in COVID-19. Germline V gene sequence: CDR1 SGHVS, CDR2 FQNEAQ. Trimming took 5 bases from V and 7 from J, leaving 9 bases between them. This CDR3 has 11 amino acids. The repertoire was sequenced with immunoSEQ multiplex PCR; TCRdb's copy has only in-frame clones and lacks some. The sample lists 120,000 or so clones; about 86% were seen once. The sample was peripheral blood. This chain connects TRBV7-8 to TRBJ2-7; D remains ambiguous. The sequence was obtained from a woman between 45 and 65 years old with acute or convalescent COVID-19. In DNA form, the CDR3 reads TGTGCCAGCAGCCCCGACGGGGAGCAGTACTTC. It encodes CASSPDGEQYF.